This T cell receptor (beta chain) was sequenced for a study of human T cells and chemical hapten exposure. TCRdb re-called the RACE reads with MiXCR, one entry per CDR3 protein. The top ten hold roughly 10% of the sample, which has 79,000 or so distinct CDR3 sequences, 25% to 40% seen once. Trimming pared 4 bases from V and 5 bases from J, leaving 12 bases between. In germline, CDR1 is DFQATT, CDR2 SNEGSKA (reference sequence). This CDR3 has 12 amino acids. Only a few counts were recorded for this clonotype. Time point indicated: patch test 1, 2 weeks after DPC sensitization. Treatment noted: therapeutic diphenylcyclopropenone sensitization with weekly scalp DPC. Unfractionated whole blood was the source from which total RNA was extracted.

The TCR sequence derives from a man aged 35 to 55 with alopecia areata. Some clones in this sample may be carry-over from other donors' samples. The chain recombines TRBV20-1 with TRBJ2-7, with D tentatively TRBD1 or TRBD2 (5 bases each). The material was whole blood, obtained in connection with sensitization to the hapten diphenylcyclopropenone (DPC). CDR3 residues: CSAIRDGNEQYF. The CDR3 region has the DNA TGCAGTGCTATCAGGGACGGGAACGAGCAGTACTTC.